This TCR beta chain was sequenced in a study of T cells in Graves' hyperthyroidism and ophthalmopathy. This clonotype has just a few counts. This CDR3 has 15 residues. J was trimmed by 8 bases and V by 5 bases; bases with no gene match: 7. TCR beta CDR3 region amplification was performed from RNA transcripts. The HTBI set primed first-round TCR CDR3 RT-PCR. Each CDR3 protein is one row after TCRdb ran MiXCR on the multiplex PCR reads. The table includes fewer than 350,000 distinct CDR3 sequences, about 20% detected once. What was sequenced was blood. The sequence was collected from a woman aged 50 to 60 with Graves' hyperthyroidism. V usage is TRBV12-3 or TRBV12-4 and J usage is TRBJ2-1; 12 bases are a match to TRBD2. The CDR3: CASSISSGGAYEQFF. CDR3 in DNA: TGTGCCAGCAGTATTTCTAGCGGGGGGGCCTATGAGCAGTTCTTC.